A single sample is the source of the 18 T cell receptor beta chains below, sequenced in a study of blood T cell repertoires in COVID-19. Repertoires were generated with immunoSEQ multiplex PCR, while TCRdb's copy carries only in-frame clones and drops some. Here the sample spans around 190,000 clones, under 80% being singletons. Sequencing used peripheral blood. The receptors shown here come from a woman between 45 and 60 years old with acute or convalescent COVID-19.

The V and J genes are TRBV24-1 and TRBJ2-3; maybe TRBD1 (5 bases). This CDR3 is 15 amino acids long. CDR1 and CDR2 from the germline V gene are KGHDR and SFDVKD. V was cut by 3 bases and J by 6 bases, with 15 bases left in between. CDR3: CATSDGWTMVDTQYF. The CDR3 region has the DNA TGTGCCACCAGTGATGGCTGGACAATGGTGGATACGCAGTATTTT.

In its sample, this clone was seen once. J is TRBJ2-3 and V is TRBV28; D is perhaps TRBD2 (5 bases). The CDR3 sequence is 13 residues long. Germline lookup yields CDR1 MDHEN and CDR2 SYDVKM. V was shortened by 3 bases and J by 7 bases, with 11 bases between the two germline ends. The CDR3 nucleotides are TGTGCCAGCAGTTTCTATAGGGAGAATACGCAGTATTTT. Its protein is CASSFYRENTQYF.

The rearrangement joins TRBV19 to TRBJ2-2, with a weak D call TRBD2 (6 bases). V was trimmed by 0 bases and J by 6 bases, leaving 17 bases between them. The CDR3 sequence is 17 residues long. Germline values: CDR1 LNHDA, CDR2 SQIVND (reference sequence). The CDR3 DNA sequence: TGTGCCAGTAGTATAGATCACGGAGGGCTAGAGGCCGGGGAGCTGTTTTTT. It is translated as CASSIDHGGLEAGELFF.

The chain has TRBV6-9 and TRBJ2-1; the match to TRBD1 covers 7 bases. In germline, CDR1 is MNHGY, CDR2 SVAAGI. This CDR3 region has 15 residues. V shed 3 bases and J 9 bases; nucleotides not matched to a gene: 11. The CDR3 is CASSYPGAGGREQFF. The CDR3 DNA reads TGTGCCAGCAGTTACCCCGGGGCAGGGGGACGTGAGCAGTTCTTC.

This clone has only one observation. This rearrangement joins TRBV28 to TRBJ2-7, with 7 positions matching TRBD1. Germline CDR1 and CDR2: MDHEN and SYDVKM. The CDR3 extends over 13 amino acids. Trimming took 6 bases from V and 1 from J; bases not matched to a gene: 3. CDR3 sequence (DNA): TGTGCCAGCAGCTGGGGACAGTCCTACGAGCAGTACTTC. Protein sequence: CASSWGQSYEQYF.

V and J are TRBV5-1 and TRBJ1-1, with D tentatively TRBD1 (5 bases). With 3 bases removed from V and 2 bases from J, the gap between germline ends came to 11 bases. CDR1 is SGHRS, CDR2 YFSETQ, per germline. The CDR3 is made up of 14 amino acids. The CDR3 reads CASSSGRGNTEAFF. DNA for the CDR3: TGCGCCAGCAGCTCCGGAAGGGGAAACACTGAAGCTTTCTTT.

The V gene is TRBV18, the J gene TRBJ1-2; D is undetermined. Per germline, CDR1 KGHSH and CDR2 LQKENI. Trimming removed 3 bases at V and 8 bases at J, with 16 bases between. The CDR3 consists of 14 residues. CDR3 loop: CASSPKYEVWGYTF. The CDR3 DNA reads TGTGCCAGCTCACCGAAGTATGAGGTTTGGGGCTACACCTTC.

The chain carries TRBV4-2 and TRBJ1-1; D possibly corresponds to TRBD1 (6 bases). The CDR3 runs 15 residues. Per germline, CDR1 LGHNA and CDR2 YNFKEQ. V was shortened by 2 bases and J by 1 base, with 11 bases between the two germline ends. CDR3 region: CASSQREQGNTEAFF. The CDR3 DNA reads TGTGCCAGCAGCCAACGTGAACAGGGGAACACTGAAGCTTTCTTT.

V gene TRBV4-3 combines with J gene TRBJ2-7; 7 bases match TRBD2. The CDR3 totals 16 residues. Germline V gives CDR1 LGHNA, CDR2 YSLEER. J lost 6 bases, V lost 0 bases, and 11 bases had no gene match. DNA for the CDR3: TGCGCCAGCAGCCAAGATCGAGGGAGGGCGTCCCTCGAGCAGTACTTC. Translated: CASSQDRGRASLEQYF.

This chain uses TRBV18 with TRBJ1-1, with 8 bases aligning to TRBD1. The CDR3 covers 13 residues. The germline V gene has CDR1 KGHSH and CDR2 LQKENI. J gave up 6 bases and V 5 bases, and 5 bases lay outside the gene matches. CDR3 protein: CASSVVQGAEAFF. CDR3 coding DNA: TGTGCCAGCTCAGTAGTACAGGGGGCTGAAGCTTTCTTT. The full variable domain, completed using reference TRBV18 and TRBJ1-1, is NAGVMQNPRHLVRRRGQEARLRCSPMKGHSHVYWYRQLPEEGLKFMVYLQKENIIDESGMPKERFSAEFPKEGPSILRIQQVVRGDSAAYFCASSVVQGAEAFFGQGTRLTVV.

The chain carries TRBV6-4 and TRBJ2-2; 10 bases match TRBD1. CDR1 MRHNA and CDR2 SNTAGT come from the germline V gene. The CDR3 totals 18 residues. The trim removed 4 bases at V and 0 bases at J, leaving 8 bases unmatched. CDR3 protein: CASSVEGQGPANTGELFF. As DNA, the CDR3 is TGTGCCAGCAGTGTTGAGGGACAGGGGCCGGCGAACACCGGGGAGCTGTTTTTT.

In this sample, this clone turned up once. V gene TRBV30 combines with J gene TRBJ1-4; no clear D. Germline CDR1 reads GTSNPN; CDR2 reads SVGIG (reference sequence). V lost 1 base and J lost 3, with 6 bases in between. The CDR3 consists of 13 residues. CDR3: CAWSGGPNEKLFF. CDR3 in DNA: TGTGCCTGGAGTGGAGGTCCTAATGAAAAACTGTTTTTT.

As to this clone: This is likely an artifact of a read error, given a far larger clone one base away. The CDR3 bases are TGTGCCAGCAGCCCGGGGATAGATACGCAGTATTTT. Translating it yields CASSPGIDTQYF. This sequence joins TRBV3-1 (or the pseudogene TRBV3-2) and TRBJ2-3; D might be TRBD2 (5 bases). The germline V gene has CDR1 LGHDT and CDR2 YNNKEL (reference sequence). V lost 4 bases and J 5 bases, leaving 7 bases between the germline ends. CDR3 length: 12 amino acids.

In DNA, the CDR3 is TGTGCCAGCAGCCCTCGGGGAGGGGGGAACACTGAAGCTTTCTTT. Translation: CASSPRGGGNTEAFF. The chain uses TRBV5-4 and TRBJ1-1; D perhaps matches TRBD1 (6 bases). The germline V gene has CDR1 SGHNT and CDR2 YYREEE (reference sequence). The length of the CDR3 is 15 residues. V dropped 4 bases and J dropped 1 base, with 14 bases sitting between them.

V usage is TRBV6-6 and J usage is TRBJ1-6; no clear D gene. Germline V gene lookup returns CDR1 MNHNY and CDR2 SVGAGI (reference sequence). Deletions cut 6 bases from V and 14 bases from J, with 17 bases between. The CDR3 sequence is 13 residues long. DNA of the CDR3: TGTGCCAGCAGCCCCCCTCCTGGGAGGACCCTCCACTTT. It encodes CASSPPPGRTLHF.

The CDR3 protein is CASSHQQGAPNSPLHF. The CDR3 DNA is TGTGCCAGCAGCCATCAACAGGGGGCGCCCAATTCACCCCTCCACTTT. The chain recombines TRBV7-2 with TRBJ1-6, with 9 bases identical to TRBD1. Germline V gene lookup returns CDR1 SGHTA and CDR2 FQGNSA. The junction had 9 bases not matched to a gene; V was cut back by 5 bases and J by 7 bases. This CDR3 has 16 amino acids.

The chain combines TRBV9 with TRBJ2-3, with TRBD1 matching 12 bases. There are 15 residues in the CDR3. V shed 4 bases, J shed 5 bases, and the junction held 5 bases outside the gene matches. CDR1 SGDLS and CDR2 YYNGEE come from the germline V gene. CDR3 nucleotide sequence: TGTGCCAGCAGCATCGGGACAGGGGGCATAGATACGCAGTATTTT. The encoded protein is CASSIGTGGIDTQYF.

The chain employs TRBV15 and TRBJ2-3; possibly TRBD2 for D (6 bases). The germline V gene encodes CDR1 LNHNV and CDR2 YYDKDF (reference sequence). The CDR3 loop spans 14 amino acids. The V gene lost 8 bases and the J gene lost 3 bases, with 15 bases spanning the gap. CDR3 loop: CATSRGLATDTQYF. In DNA, the CDR3 is TGTGCCACCTCCCGAGGGCTAGCGACAGATACGCAGTATTTT.